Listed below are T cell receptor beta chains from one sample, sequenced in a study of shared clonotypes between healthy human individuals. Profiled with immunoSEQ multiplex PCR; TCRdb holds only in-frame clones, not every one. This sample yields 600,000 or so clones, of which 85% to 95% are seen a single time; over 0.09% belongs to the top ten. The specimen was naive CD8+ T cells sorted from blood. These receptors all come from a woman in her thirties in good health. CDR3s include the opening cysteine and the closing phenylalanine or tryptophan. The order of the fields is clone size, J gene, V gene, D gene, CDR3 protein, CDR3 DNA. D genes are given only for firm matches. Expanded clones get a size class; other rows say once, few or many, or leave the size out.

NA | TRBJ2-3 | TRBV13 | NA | CASSSRTFFTQYF | TGTGCCAGCAGCTCCCGGACTTTTTTTACGCAGTATTTT
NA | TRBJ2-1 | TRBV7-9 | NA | CASSSSGERGKEQFF | TGTGCCAGCAGCTCATCAGGCGAGAGGGGTAAGGAGCAGTTCTTC
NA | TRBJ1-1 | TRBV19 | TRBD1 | CASRDRGLSEKNTEAFF | TGTGCCAGTAGGGACAGGGGGCTATCGGAAAAAAACACTGAAGCTTTCTTT
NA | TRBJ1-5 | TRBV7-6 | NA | CASSPRPGQPQHF | TGTGCCAGCAGCCCCCGCCCGGGTCAGCCCCAGCATTTT
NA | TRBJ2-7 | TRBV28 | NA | CASSSLLGREPYEQYF | TGTGCCAGCAGTTCACTACTAGGGAGAGAACCCTACGAGCAGTACTTC
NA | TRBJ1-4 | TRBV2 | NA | CASSDPRSQDEKLFF | TGTGCCAGCAGTGATCCCCGGAGCCAGGATGAAAAACTGTTTTTT
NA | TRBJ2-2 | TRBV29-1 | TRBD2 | CSVNAGADIGGELFF | TGCAGCGTTAACGCGGGAGCCGACATTGGCGGGGAGCTGTTTTTT
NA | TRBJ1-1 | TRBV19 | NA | CASSLSENTEAFF | TGTGCCAGTAGTTTAAGTGAGAACACTGAAGCTTTCTTT
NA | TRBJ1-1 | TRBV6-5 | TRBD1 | CASSTTGVNTEAFF | TGTGCCAGCAGTACGACAGGGGTGAACACTGAAGCTTTCTTT
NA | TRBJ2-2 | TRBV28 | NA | CASSLGGSGELFF | TGTGCCAGCAGTTTGGGCGGATCCGGGGAGCTGTTTTTT
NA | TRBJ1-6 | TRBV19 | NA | CASSELLGRSPLHF | TGTGCCAGTAGTGAACTTTTGGGCCGTTCACCCCTCCACTTT
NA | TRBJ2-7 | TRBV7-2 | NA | CASSSPTNEQYF | TGTGCCAGCAGCTCGCCCACGAACGAGCAGTACTTC
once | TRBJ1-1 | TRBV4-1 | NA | CASSQTLYRAVNTEAFF | TGCGCCAGCAGCCAGACTCTGTACAGGGCAGTGAACACTGAAGCTTTCTTT
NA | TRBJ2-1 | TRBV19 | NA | CASSIDRPGEQFF | TGTGCCAGTAGTATAGATCGCCCGGGGGAGCAGTTCTTC
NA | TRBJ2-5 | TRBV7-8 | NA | CASSLRYSETQYF | TGTGCCAGCAGCCTCCGGTATAGCGAGACCCAGTACTTC
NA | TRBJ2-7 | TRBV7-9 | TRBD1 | CASSHLTGGYRPGGEQYF | TGTGCCAGCAGCCACCTGACAGGGGGCTATCGGCCTGGAGGCGAGCAGTACTTC
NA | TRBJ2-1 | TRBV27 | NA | CASRGGTGNEQFF | TGTGCCAGCAGAGGGGGGACGGGCAATGAGCAGTTCTTC
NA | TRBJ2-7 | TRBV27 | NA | CASSPLLDSDSYEQYF | TGTGCCAGCAGCCCGCTGTTGGACAGCGACTCCTACGAGCAGTACTTC
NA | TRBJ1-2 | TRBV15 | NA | CATSRDNGAGFYGYTF | TGTGCCACCAGCAGAGATAACGGGGCAGGGTTCTATGGCTACACCTTC
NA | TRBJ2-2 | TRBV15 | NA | CATSRDSNPYGELFF | TGTGCCACCAGCAGAGATAGCAATCCCTACGGGGAGCTGTTTTTT
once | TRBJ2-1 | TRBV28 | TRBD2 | CASSPLAVNEQFF | TGTGCCAGCAGTCCCCTAGCGGTCAATGAGCAGTTCTTC
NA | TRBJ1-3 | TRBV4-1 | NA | CASSQDPGRWGNTIYF | TGCGCCAGCAGCCAAGACCCAGGGCGATGGGGAAACACCATATATTTT
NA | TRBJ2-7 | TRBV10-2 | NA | CASGPGFSYEQYF | TGCGCCAGCGGGCCGGGTTTCTCCTACGAGCAGTACTTC
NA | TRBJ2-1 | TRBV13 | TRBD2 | CASSSGGTLSYNEQFF | TGTGCCAGCAGCTCGGGGGGGACTCTCTCCTACAATGAGCAGTTCTTC
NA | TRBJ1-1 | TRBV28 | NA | CASSSRYSRGSEAFF | TGTGCCAGCAGTTCACGGTATTCAAGGGGCTCTGAAGCTTTCTTT
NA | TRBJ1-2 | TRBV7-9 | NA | CASSYGHPTNYGYTF | TGTGCCAGCAGCTATGGACACCCGACTAACTATGGCTACACCTTC
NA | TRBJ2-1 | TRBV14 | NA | CASSQGMVYNEQFF | TGTGCCAGCAGCCAAGGAATGGTATACAATGAGCAGTTCTTC
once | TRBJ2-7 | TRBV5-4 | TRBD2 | CASSLLASGSYEQYF | TGTGCCAGCAGCTTGTTGGCTAGCGGGAGCTACGAGCAGTACTTC
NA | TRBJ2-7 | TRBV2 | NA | CASRTLGSYEQYF | TGTGCCAGCAGGACCCTAGGTTCCTACGAGCAGTACTTC
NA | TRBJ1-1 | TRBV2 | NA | CASNAVLNTEAFF | TGTGCCAGCAACGCCGTTCTGAACACTGAAGCTTTCTTT
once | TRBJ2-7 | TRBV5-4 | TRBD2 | CASSSSGYEQYF | TGTGCCAGCAGCTCTAGCGGCTACGAGCAGTACTTC
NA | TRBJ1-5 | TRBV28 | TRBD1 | CASSLRQGEGDQPQHF | TGTGCCAGCAGTTTAAGACAGGGAGAGGGGGATCAGCCCCAGCATTTT
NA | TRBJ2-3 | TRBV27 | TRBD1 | CASSLTGASYTDTQYF | TGTGCCAGCAGTTTGACAGGGGCCAGTTACACAGATACGCAGTATTTT
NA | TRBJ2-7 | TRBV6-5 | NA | CASSYGQGFNEQYF | TGTGCCAGCAGTTACGGCCAGGGGTTTAACGAGCAGTACTTC
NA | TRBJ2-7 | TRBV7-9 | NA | CASSAGTAYEQYF | TGTGCCAGCAGCGCTGGGACTGCCTACGAGCAGTACTTC
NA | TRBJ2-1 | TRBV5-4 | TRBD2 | CASRPSSGRGNEQFF | TGTGCCAGCAGGCCCTCTAGCGGGAGAGGCAATGAGCAGTTCTTC
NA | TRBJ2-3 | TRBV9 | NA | CASSVDWGPPSTDTQYF | TGTGCCAGCAGCGTAGATTGGGGACCACCGAGCACAGATACGCAGTATTTT
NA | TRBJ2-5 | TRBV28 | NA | CASSPDFAQYF | TGTGCCAGCAGTCCAGACTTTGCGCAGTACTTC
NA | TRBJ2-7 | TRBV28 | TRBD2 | CASSNRLAGTYEQYF | TGTGCCAGCAGTAATCGACTAGCGGGTACGTACGAGCAGTACTTC
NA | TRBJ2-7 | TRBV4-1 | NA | CASSQGAGYPYEQYF | TGCGCCAGCAGCCAAGGTGCGGGCTACCCCTACGAGCAGTACTTC
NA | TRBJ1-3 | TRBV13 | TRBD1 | CASSHRGQGNTIYF | TGTGCCAGCAGCCACAGGGGGCAAGGAAACACCATATATTTT
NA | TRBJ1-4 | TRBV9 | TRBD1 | CASSVGDSTNEKLFF | TGTGCCAGCAGCGTAGGGGACAGTACGAATGAAAAACTGTTTTTT
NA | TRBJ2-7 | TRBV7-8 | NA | CASSRDPPYEQYF | TGTGCCAGCAGCCGGGACCCTCCCTACGAGCAGTACTTC
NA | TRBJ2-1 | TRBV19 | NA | CASSPGLGYNEQFF | TGTGCCAGTAGTCCCGGGTTGGGTTACAATGAGCAGTTCTTC
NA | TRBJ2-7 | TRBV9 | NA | CASSVDQTSYEQYF | TGTGCCAGCAGCGTAGATCAGACTTCCTACGAGCAGTACTTC
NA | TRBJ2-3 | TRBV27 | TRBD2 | CASSLFPSGASTDTQYF | TGTGCCAGCAGTTTATTTCCCAGCGGGGCTAGCACAGATACGCAGTATTTT
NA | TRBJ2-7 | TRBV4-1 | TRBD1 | CASSQETGTGLGLGQYF | TGCGCCAGCAGCCAAGAAACGGGGACAGGGCTCGGCTTGGGGCAGTACTTC
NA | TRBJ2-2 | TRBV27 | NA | CASSFTGRTGELFF | TGTGCCAGCAGTTTCACAGGGCGCACCGGGGAGCTGTTTTTT
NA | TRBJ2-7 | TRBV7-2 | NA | CASSFVPAGTGEQYF | TGTGCCAGCAGCTTCGTCCCGGCTGGAACGGGCGAGCAGTACTTC
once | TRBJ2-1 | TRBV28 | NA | CASSGMRDQQFF | TGTGCCAGCAGTGGGATGCGGGATCAGCAGTTCTTC
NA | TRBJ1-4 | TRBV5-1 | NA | CASSPKGRTAEKLFF | TGCGCCAGCAGCCCAAAGGGTCGGACCGCCGAAAAACTGTTTTTT
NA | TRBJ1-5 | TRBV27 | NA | CASSFSQPQHF | TGTGCCAGCAGTTTTAGTCAGCCCCAGCATTTT
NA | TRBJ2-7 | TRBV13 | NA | CASSLRDRRYEQYF | TGTGCCAGCAGCTTGCGAGACAGGCGCTACGAGCAGTACTTC
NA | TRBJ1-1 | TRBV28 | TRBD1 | CASRRGHRDRAEAFF | TGTGCCAGCAGACGTGGCCACCGGGACAGGGCTGAAGCTTTCTTT